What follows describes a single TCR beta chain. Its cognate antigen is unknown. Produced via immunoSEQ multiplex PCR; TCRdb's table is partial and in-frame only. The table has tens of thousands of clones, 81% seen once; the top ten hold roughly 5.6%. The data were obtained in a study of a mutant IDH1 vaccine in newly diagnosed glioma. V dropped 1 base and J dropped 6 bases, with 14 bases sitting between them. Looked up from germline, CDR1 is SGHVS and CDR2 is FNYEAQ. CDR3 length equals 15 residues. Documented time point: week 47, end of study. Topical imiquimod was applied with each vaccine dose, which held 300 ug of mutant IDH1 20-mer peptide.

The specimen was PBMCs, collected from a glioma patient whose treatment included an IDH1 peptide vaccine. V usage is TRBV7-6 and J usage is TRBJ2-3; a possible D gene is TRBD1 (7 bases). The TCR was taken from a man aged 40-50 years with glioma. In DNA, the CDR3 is TGTGCCAGCAGCTTAGTTGGAGGGGGCGCGGATACGCAGTATTTT. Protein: CASSLVGGGADTQYF.